Sequencing of this TCR beta chain was carried out in a study of T cells in Graves' hyperthyroidism and ophthalmopathy. Findings and caveats of the study: It was a median about 7.1 months before onset that the model predicted ophthalmopathy.

Remarks on this clonotype: Its antigen is unknown.

Amplification of TCR beta CDR3 regions used RNA as the template. The HTBI set primed first-round TCR CDR3 RT-PCR. MiXCR was run by TCRdb on the multiplex PCR reads, yielding one entry per CDR3 protein. The repertoire holds 560,000 or so distinct CDR3 sequences, with about 20% as singletons. The CDR3 is 14 residues long. CDR1 and CDR2 from the germline V gene are MDHEN and SYDVKM. Trimming shortened V by 5 bases and J by 12 bases, and 20 bases separated the two germline ends. This chain links TRBV28 with TRBJ2-1; D possibly corresponds to TRBD2 (6 bases). This TCR came from a man aged 40-49 years with Graves' ophthalmopathy. The sequenced sample consisted of blood. The CDR3 here is CASSPSPLASGQFF. Written as DNA, the CDR3 is TGTGCCAGCAGTCCCAGCCCTCTAGCGTCAGGGCAGTTCTTC.